Detailed here is one T cell receptor (beta chain). Its target is not known. This record belongs to a study of T cell responses to AZD1222 COVID-19 vaccine. Sequenced by immunoSEQ multiplex PCR; TCRdb stores in-frame clones only, minus some. This sample has 150,000 or so clones, with roughly 87% found just once. Points from the study as a whole: AZD1222 recipients seropositive at baseline numbered only six or seven. Unmutated variant regions are reportedly the target of nearly half of TCRs that are spike-specific.

Trimming took 0 bases from V and 0 from J, leaving 18 bases between them. Germline CDR1 LGHNA, CDR2 YNFKEQ. The CDR3 sequence is 20 residues long. The J gene is TRBJ2-6, the V gene TRBV4-2; D might be TRBD2 (5 bases). The sample consisted of peripheral blood, taken 28 days after the second AZD1222 dose. This clonotype was obtained from an adult who received the AZD1222 COVID-19 vaccine. The CDR3 DNA reads TGTGCCAGCAGCCAAGAGGGGAGTTGGACTGCTAACTCTGGGGCCAACGTCCTGACTTTC. Translation gives CASSQEGSWTANSGANVLTF.